A selection of T cell receptor beta chains follows, all from one sample in a study of blood T cells in healthy people across ages. TCRdb redid the calling of the 5' RACE reads with MiXCR, one entry per CDR3 protein. The sample records hundreds of thousands of distinct CDR3 sequences, over 40% being singletons. The sequencing input was blood. The receptors derive from an elderly man in good health. Each CDR3 is given with its conserved first and last residue. A D gene is named only where the DNA matches it firmly. Clone size is not always given. Where it is, it says once, few, many or a class for expanded clones.

D: .; size: .; V: TRBV2; J: TRBJ2-7; DNA: TGTGCCAGCAGTGAAGTGAGACGCTACGAGCAGTACTTC; CDR3: CASSEVRRYEQYF
D: .; size: .; V: TRBV18; J: TRBJ2-7; DNA: TGTGCCAGCTCATCTCAGGGGCAAGGGCGCGAGCAGTACTTC; CDR3: CASSSQGQGREQYF
D: .; size: .; V: TRBV5-1; J: TRBJ2-2; DNA: TGCGCCAGCAGCTTTTTCCGGGGGCAAGGCGGGGAGCTGTTTTTT; CDR3: CASSFFRGQGGELFF
D: .; size: once; V: TRBV10-1; J: TRBJ2-3; DNA: TGCGCCAGCAGTGAGGGGGGGAACACAGATACGCAGTATTTT; CDR3: CASSEGGNTDTQYF
D: .; size: .; V: TRBV9; J: TRBJ1-6; DNA: TGTGCCAGCAGCAGGGAGGGGAGAACCTATAATTCACCCCTCCACTTT; CDR3: CASSREGRTYNSPLHF
D: .; size: .; V: TRBV13; J: TRBJ1-4; DNA: TGTGCCAGCAGCTTAGGGGTTGCAACTAATGAAAAACTGTTTTTT; CDR3: CASSLGVATNEKLFF
D: .; size: few; V: TRBV20-1; J: TRBJ2-2; DNA: TGCAGTGCTAGACCCCCGGGGCCAGGGCACGGGGAGCTGTTTTTT; CDR3: CSARPPGPGHGELFF
D: .; size: .; V: TRBV20-1; J: TRBJ2-3; DNA: TGCAGTGCTAGTATCAGGTCATGGGGTTCAGATACGCAGTATTTT; CDR3: CSASIRSWGSDTQYF
D: .; size: .; V: TRBV13; J: TRBJ2-5; DNA: TGTGCCAGCAGCCCTCAGGGAGGGGGAGGGACCCAGTACTTC; CDR3: CASSPQGGGGTQYF
D: TRBD2; size: .; V: TRBV6-1; J: TRBJ2-7; DNA: TGTGCCAGCATAGTGACTAGCGGGAGTGGGTACGAGCAGTACTTC; CDR3: CASIVTSGSGYEQYF
D: .; size: .; V: TRBV12-3/TRBV12-4; J: TRBJ2-1; DNA: TGTGCCAGCAGCTTACTACAGGGATTCAATGAGCAGTTCTTC; CDR3: CASSLLQGFNEQFF
D: TRBD2; size: .; V: TRBV9; J: TRBJ2-7; DNA: TGTGCCAGCAGCGTAGGGACTAGCGGGGGCCACTACGAGCAGTACTTC; CDR3: CASSVGTSGGHYEQYF
D: TRBD2; size: .; V: TRBV3-1; J: TRBJ2-3; DNA: TGTGCCAGCCGCCAGGCGGCGGGGGCGCAGTATTTT; CDR3: CASRQAAGAQYF
D: .; size: .; V: TRBV7-2; J: TRBJ1-1; DNA: TGTGCCAGCAGCTTAGAGGCAGGGGATGGTTTTGCGGCTTTCTTT; CDR3: CASSLEAGDGFAAFF
D: .; size: few; V: TRBV10-1; J: TRBJ1-1; DNA: TGCGCCAGCAGTGAGCGGCAGGACAAAAAACGAGCTTTCTTT; CDR3: CASSERQDKKRAFF
D: .; size: .; V: TRBV10-3; J: TRBJ2-1; DNA: TGTGCCATCAGTGAGCGGGGGGCTAACAATGAGCAGTTCTTC; CDR3: CAISERGANNEQFF
D: TRBD2; size: .; V: TRBV20-1; J: TRBJ2-5; DNA: TGCAGTGCTAGAGCCGGGACTAGCGGGTCCGAGACCCAGTACTTC; CDR3: CSARAGTSGSETQYF
D: .; size: .; V: TRBV2; J: TRBJ2-1; DNA: TGTGCCAGCAGTGAAGCCCTCGGTACTGAGCAGTTCTTC; CDR3: CASSEALGTEQFF
D: TRBD1; size: few; V: TRBV9; J: TRBJ2-1; DNA: TGTGCCAGCAGCCCTAGGGACAGGGAAAACAATGAGCAGTTCTTC; CDR3: CASSPRDRENNEQFF
D: .; size: .; V: TRBV6-1; J: TRBJ2-5; DNA: TGTGCCAGCAGCCCTATAAACATCCAAGAGACCCAGTACTTC; CDR3: CASSPINIQETQYF
D: .; size: .; V: TRBV20-1; J: TRBJ1-1; DNA: TGCAGTGCTAGTGCGGGACATATGAACACTGAAGCTTTCTTT; CDR3: CSASAGHMNTEAFF
D: .; size: few; V: TRBV9; J: TRBJ2-3; DNA: TGTGCCAGCAGCGTGACCGGGACGGAGCTCACAGATACGCAGTATTTT; CDR3: CASSVTGTELTDTQYF
D: .; size: .; V: TRBV5-5; J: TRBJ1-6; DNA: TGTGCCAGCAGCACCACCCCCGGGACAACTAATTCACCCCTCCACTTT; CDR3: CASSTTPGTTNSPLHF
D: .; size: .; V: TRBV12-5; J: TRBJ2-3; DNA: TGTGCTAGTGGACTCGATGGGGATACGCAGTATTTT; CDR3: CASGLDGDTQYF
D: .; size: .; V: TRBV24-1; J: TRBJ2-6; DNA: TGTGCCACCAGTGTTGCAGGCTCTGGGGCCAACGTCCTGACTTTC; CDR3: CATSVAGSGANVLTF
D: TRBD1; size: .; V: TRBV5-1; J: TRBJ1-1; DNA: TGCGCCAGCAGCTTGGGACAGGGGGCATCGGTGAACACTGAAGCTTTCTTT; CDR3: CASSLGQGASVNTEAFF
D: TRBD2; size: few; V: TRBV28; J: TRBJ2-7; DNA: TGTGCCAGCAGTTCTTCCGGGACTAGCGGCATCTACGAGCAGTACTTC; CDR3: CASSSSGTSGIYEQYF